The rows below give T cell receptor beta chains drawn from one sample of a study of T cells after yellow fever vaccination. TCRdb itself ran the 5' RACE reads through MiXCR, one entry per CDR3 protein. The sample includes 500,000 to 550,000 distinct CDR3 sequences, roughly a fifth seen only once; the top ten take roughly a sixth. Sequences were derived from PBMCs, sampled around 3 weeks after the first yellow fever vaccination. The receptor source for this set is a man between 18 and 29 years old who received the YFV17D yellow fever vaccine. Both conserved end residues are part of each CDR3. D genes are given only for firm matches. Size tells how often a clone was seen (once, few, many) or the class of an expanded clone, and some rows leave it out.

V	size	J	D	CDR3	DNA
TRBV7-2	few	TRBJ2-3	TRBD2	CASSLMAGETTDTQYF	TGTGCCAGCAGCTTAATGGCGGGGGAGACCACAGATACGCAGTATTTT
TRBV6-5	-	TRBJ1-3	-	CASSYEAYGNTIYF	TGTGCCAGCAGTTATGAGGCGTACGGAAACACCATATATTTT
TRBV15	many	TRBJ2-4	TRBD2	CATSRGISGGKNIQYF	TGTGCCACCAGCAGAGGGATTAGCGGGGGCAAAAACATTCAGTACTTC
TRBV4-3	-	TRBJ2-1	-	CASSQDWTGDNEQFF	TGCGCCAGCAGCCAAGACTGGACTGGGGACAATGAGCAGTTCTTC
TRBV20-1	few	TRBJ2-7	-	CSARSRVGLSEQYF	TGCAGTGCTAGGTCAAGAGTAGGGTTGAGCGAGCAGTACTTC
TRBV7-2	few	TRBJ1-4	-	CASRTDLQGRKLFF	TGTGCCAGCAGAACGGATTTGCAGGGGAGAAAACTGTTTTTT
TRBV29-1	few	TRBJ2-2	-	CSVSKDRATGELFF	TGCAGCGTATCGAAGGACAGAGCCACCGGGGAGCTGTTTTTT
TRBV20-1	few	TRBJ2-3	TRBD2	CSARDRRGVGTDTQYF	TGCAGTGCTAGAGATCGACGGGGGGTTGGCACAGATACGCAGTATTTT
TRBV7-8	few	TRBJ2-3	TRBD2	CASSLAPGPSGGATDTQYF	TGTGCCAGCAGCTTAGCGCCTGGGCCTAGCGGGGGGGCGACAGATACGCAGTATTTT
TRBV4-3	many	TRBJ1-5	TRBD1	CASSHGTGGNQPQHF	TGCGCCAGCAGCCACGGGACAGGGGGCAATCAGCCCCAGCATTTT
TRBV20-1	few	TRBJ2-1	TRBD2	CSAAVAGGPDEQFF	TGCAGTGCAGCTGTAGCGGGGGGCCCGGATGAGCAGTTCTTC
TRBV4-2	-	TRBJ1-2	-	CAMRLRLTFYGYTF	TGTGCCATGAGACTAAGGCTCACCTTCTATGGCTACACCTTC
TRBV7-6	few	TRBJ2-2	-	CASSLEGFTGELFF	TGTGCCAGCAGCTTAGAGGGATTCACCGGGGAGCTGTTTTTT
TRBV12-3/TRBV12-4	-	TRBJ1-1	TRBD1	CASSFVSTGGMGTEAFF	TGTGCCAGCAGTTTTGTTTCAACAGGGGGCATGGGCACTGAAGCTTTCTTT
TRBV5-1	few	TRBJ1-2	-	CASSFETYGYTF	TGCGCCAGCAGCTTTGAAACCTATGGCTACACCTTC
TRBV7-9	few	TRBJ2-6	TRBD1	CASTNRGGGANVLTF	TGTGCCAGCACGAACAGGGGCGGTGGGGCCAACGTCCTGACTTTC
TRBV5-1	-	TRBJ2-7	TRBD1	CASSHGTAETGEQYF	TGCGCCAGCAGCCACGGGACAGCAGAAACGGGGGAGCAGTACTTC
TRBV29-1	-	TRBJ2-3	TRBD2	CSVAMASGGADTQYF	TGCAGCGTTGCCATGGCTAGCGGGGGTGCAGATACGCAGTATTTT
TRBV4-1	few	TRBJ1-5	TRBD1	CASSQEAGQEYQPQHF	TGCGCCAGCAGCCAAGAAGCAGGACAGGAGTATCAGCCCCAGCATTTT
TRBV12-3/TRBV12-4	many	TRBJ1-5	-	CASSSRGSNQPQHF	TGTGCCAGCAGTTCCAGGGGCAGCAATCAGCCCCAGCATTTT
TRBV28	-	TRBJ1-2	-	CASSRYGYTF	TGTGCCAGCAGCCGCTATGGCTACACCTTC
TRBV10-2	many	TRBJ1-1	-	CASSYTENTEAFF	TGCGCCAGCAGCTATACAGAGAACACTGAAGCTTTCTTT
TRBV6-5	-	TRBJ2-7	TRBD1	CASSYLKGAMQYF	TGTGCCAGCAGTTATTTGAAGGGGGCAATGCAGTACTTC
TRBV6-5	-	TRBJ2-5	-	CASSYAGYQETQYF	TGTGCCAGCAGTTACGCGGGGTACCAAGAGACCCAGTACTTC
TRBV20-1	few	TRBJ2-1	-	CSARALGGLHYNEQFF	TGCAGTGCTAGAGCTTTAGGGGGACTCCATTACAATGAGCAGTTCTTC
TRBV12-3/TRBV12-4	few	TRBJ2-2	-	CASSPWGPPGELFF	TGTGCCAGCAGCCCCTGGGGGCCACCCGGGGAGCTGTTTTTT
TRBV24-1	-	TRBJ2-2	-	CATSDPGRGVTGELFF	TGTGCCACCAGTGACCCCGGCAGGGGGGTAACCGGGGAGCTGTTTTTT
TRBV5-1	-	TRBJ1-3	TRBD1	CASRGQPVSGNTIYF	TGCGCCAGCAGGGGACAGCCTGTCTCTGGAAACACCATATATTTT
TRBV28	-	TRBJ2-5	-	CASSAGMMETQYF	TGTGCCAGCAGTGCGGGAATGATGGAGACCCAGTACTTC
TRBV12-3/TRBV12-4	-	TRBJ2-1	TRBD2	CASSLAGAGEFF	TGTGCCAGCAGTCTAGCGGGGGCCGGAGAGTTCTTC
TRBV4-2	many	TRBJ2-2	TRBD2	CASSRKTSGGAYAGELFF	TGTGCCAGCAGCCGAAAGACTAGCGGGGGGGCCTATGCCGGGGAGCTGTTTTTT
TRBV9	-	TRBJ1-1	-	CASSSSPQGIGNTEAFF	TGTGCCAGCAGCTCAAGCCCCCAGGGTATTGGGAACACTGAAGCTTTCTTT
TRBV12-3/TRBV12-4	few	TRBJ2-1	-	CASSTLRDEQFF	TGTGCCAGCAGCACATTACGGGATGAGCAGTTCTTC
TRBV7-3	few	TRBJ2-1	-	CASSFRGGGARDEQFF	TGTGCCAGCAGCTTCAGGGGAGGGGGGGCTAGGGATGAGCAGTTCTTC
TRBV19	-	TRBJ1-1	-	CASSTQGVVAEAFF	TGTGCCAGTAGTACACAGGGAGTGGTTGCTGAAGCTTTCTTT
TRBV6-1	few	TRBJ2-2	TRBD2	CASRKAGSNTGELFF	TGTGCCAGCAGGAAAGCGGGGTCGAACACCGGGGAGCTGTTTTTT
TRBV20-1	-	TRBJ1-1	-	CSARRAGDGTEAFF	TGCAGTGCTAGGAGAGCCGGAGACGGGACTGAAGCTTTCTTT
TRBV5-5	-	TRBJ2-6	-	CASSLAGGPGANVLTF	TGTGCCAGCAGCTTGGCCGGGGGACCTGGGGCCAACGTCCTGACTTTC
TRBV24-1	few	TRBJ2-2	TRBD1	CATSDPGTGGIGELFF	TGTGCCACCAGTGACCCCGGGACAGGGGGCATCGGGGAGCTGTTTTTT
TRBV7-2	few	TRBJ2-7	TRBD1	CASSFQTGQGYEQYF	TGTGCCAGCAGCTTCCAAACGGGACAGGGCTACGAGCAGTACTTC
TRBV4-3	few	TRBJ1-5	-	CASSQGLYSNQPQHF	TGCGCCAGCAGCCAAGGGCTCTATAGCAATCAGCCCCAGCATTTT
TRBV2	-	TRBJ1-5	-	CASSESVQPQHF	TGTGCCAGCAGTGAATCCGTTCAGCCCCAGCATTTT
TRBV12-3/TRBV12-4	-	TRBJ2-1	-	CASSNPDNNEQFF	TGTGCCAGCAGCAATCCCGACAACAATGAGCAGTTCTTC
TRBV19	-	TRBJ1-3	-	CASRDAGHSGNTIYF	TGTGCCAGTAGAGATGCGGGACACTCTGGAAACACCATATATTTT
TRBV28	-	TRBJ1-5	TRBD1	CASSSPQGDQPQHF	TGTGCCAGCAGCTCCCCACAGGGGGACCAGCCCCAGCATTTT